This entry is about one T cell receptor (beta chain). Its specificity is not known. This sample is part of a study of T cell repertoires in cytomegalovirus infection. V was clipped by 6 bases and J by 3 bases; unmatched bases: 11. Per the germline V gene, CDR1 is LNHDA and CDR2 is SQIVND (reference sequence). This CDR3 has 16 amino acids. TCRdb analysed the reads with MiXCR anew, one entry per CDR3 protein. The sample consists of roughly 500,000 distinct CDR3 sequences, roughly a third of them appearing once. This receptor was obtained from a human donor in good health (CMV status not recorded). Some clones in this sample may be carry-over from other donors' samples. The rearrangement joins TRBV19 to TRBJ2-7; 10 bases are shared with TRBD2. The sequencing used cultured PBMCs, collected from culture after CMV antigen stimulation. The CDR3 sequence is CASRVQAGGQNYEQYV. CDR3 sequence (DNA): TGTGCCAGTAGGGTCCAAGCGGGAGGGCAAAACTACGAGCAGTACGTC.